Listed below are T cell receptor beta chains from one sample, sequenced in a study of blood T cells in healthy people across ages. Using its own MiXCR run on the 5' RACE reads, TCRdb lists one record per CDR3 protein. The sample yields over a million distinct CDR3 sequences, around 45% seen once. Sequencing was carried out using blood. These receptors all stem from an older woman in good health. Each CDR3 is given with its conserved first and last residue. A D gene is named only where the DNA matches it firmly. A row's size may be missing; if present it is once, few, many or a size class.

>TRBJ2-5|TRBV12-3/TRBV12-4|-|TRBD2
CASSFSTSGRRGEQYF
TGTGCCAGCAGTTTTAGCACTAGCGGGAGAAGGGGTGAGCAGTACTTC
>TRBJ2-1|TRBV27|-|-
CAGSLTSYNEQFF
TGTGCCGGCAGTTTAACAAGCTACAATGAGCAGTTCTTC
>TRBJ1-1|TRBV15|once|-
CATSHRAMNTEAFF
TGTGCCACTTCCCACCGGGCCATGAACACTGAAGCTTTCTTT
>TRBJ2-1|TRBV7-2|-|-
CASSLLKGNNEQFF
TGTGCCAGCAGCTTATTGAAGGGAAACAATGAGCAGTTCTTC
>TRBJ2-7|TRBV28|-|-
CASCIKSYNEQYF
TGTGCCAGCTGTATCAAATCCTACAATGAGCAGTACTTC
>TRBJ1-4|TRBV5-1|-|-
CASSLDINEKLFF
TGTGCCAGCTCACTCGACATTAATGAAAAACTGTTTTTT
>TRBJ2-5|TRBV27|-|TRBD2
CASSLPTSEGGNEQYF
TGTGCCAGCAGTCTTCCGACTAGCGAGGGAGGAAATGAGCAGTACTTC
>TRBJ2-7|TRBV12-3/TRBV12-4|few|TRBD1
CASSFRDSSYNEQYF
TGTGCCAGCAGTTTTCGGGACAGCTCCTACAATGAGCAGTACTTC
>TRBJ2-2|TRBV6-5|-|TRBD2
CASSYSAGGPPGELFF
TGTGCCAGCAGTTACTCTGCGGGAGGACCCCCCGGGGAGCTGTTTTTT
>TRBJ2-7|TRBV25-1|-|-
CASTLFGAEEQYF
TGTGCCAGCACCCTATTTGGTGCGGAGGAGCAGTACTTC
>TRBJ2-5|TRBV7-3|-|-
CASSLGHTRETQYF
TGTGCCAGCAGCTTAGGGCACACAAGAGAGACCCAGTACTTC
>TRBJ2-2|TRBV12-3/TRBV12-4|-|TRBD1
CASRAGTGTGELFF
TGTGCCAGCAGGGCCGGGACAGGCACCGGGGAGCTGTTTTTT
>TRBJ2-5|TRBV12-3/TRBV12-4|-|-
CASSFGAGKGETQYF
TGTGCCAGCAGTTTTGGGGCAGGGAAGGGTGAGACCCAGTACTTC
>TRBJ1-5|TRBV12-3/TRBV12-4|-|-
CASRGPPGEPQHF
TGTGCCAGCCGAGGACCGCCAGGTGAGCCCCAGCATTTT
>TRBJ2-5|TRBV28|-|-
CASSNNKEGYETQYF
TGTGCCAGCAGTAACAACAAAGAAGGTTACGAGACCCAGTACTTC
>TRBJ2-7|TRBV6-6|-|-
CASSPVRGSLYEQYF
TGTGCCAGCAGTCCCGTGCGTGGGAGTCTCTACGAGCAGTACTTC
>TRBJ2-3|TRBV29-1|-|-
CSVGLSTDTQYF
TGCAGCGTTGGCCTCAGTACAGATACGCAGTATTTT
>TRBJ1-1|TRBV14|-|-
CASSAGWDTEAFF
TGTGCCAGCAGCGCAGGATGGGACACCGAAGCTTTCTTT
>TRBJ2-5|TRBV9|-|TRBD2
CASSVAGGETQYF
TGTGCCAGCAGCGTAGCGGGAGGTGAGACCCAGTACTTC
>TRBJ2-7|TRBV6-5|-|TRBD2
CASSFVEAGGRNEQYF
TGTGCCAGCAGTTTCGTCGAGGCGGGAGGAAGGAACGAGCAGTACTTC
>TRBJ1-2|TRBV24-1|few|TRBD1
CATSEAGQSNYGYTF
TGTGCCACCAGTGAAGCGGGACAGTCAAACTATGGCTACACCTTC
>TRBJ2-7|TRBV5-5|-|-
CASSLGGYDGFDEQYF
TGTGCCAGCAGCTTGGGAGGGTATGACGGGTTCGACGAGCAGTACTTC
>TRBJ1-5|TRBV20-1|-|TRBD1
CSARDVGQGENQPQHF
TGCAGTGCTAGAGATGTGGGACAGGGAGAGAATCAGCCCCAGCATTTT
>TRBJ1-1|TRBV20-1|-|-
CSAQSSGVGEAFF
TGCAGTGCCCAGAGTTCCGGGGTAGGTGAAGCTTTCTTT
>TRBJ2-1|TRBV18|-|-
CASSPKIGSGTNSYNEQFF
TGTGCCAGCTCACCAAAAATCGGAAGTGGGACAAATTCTTACAATGAGCAGTTCTTC
>TRBJ2-6|TRBV5-6|-|-
CASSWLGTGANVLTF
TGTGCCAGCAGCTGGCTCGGGACTGGGGCCAACGTCCTGACTTTC
>TRBJ2-2|TRBV29-1|-|-
CSVGWRGVGELFF
TGCAGCGTTGGGTGGAGGGGAGTCGGGGAGCTGTTTTTT
>TRBJ2-7|TRBV6-6|-|TRBD1
CASSYYRGRDEQYF
TGTGCCAGCAGTTATTACAGGGGGCGTGACGAGCAGTACTTC
>TRBJ2-3|TRBV20-1|-|-
CSAREDAYTQYF
TGCAGTGCTAGAGAAGATGCGTATACGCAGTATTTT
>TRBJ1-1|TRBV7-3|-|TRBD1
CAGFPGQEAFF
TGTGCCGGATTTCCGGGACAGGAAGCTTTCTTT
>TRBJ1-2|TRBV10-3|few|-
CAISVLLDRTGGYTF
TGTGCCATCAGTGTGCTACTTGACAGAACGGGTGGCTACACCTTC
>TRBJ2-3|TRBV28|-|-
CASSPPQGNTDTQYF
TGTGCCAGCAGTCCCCCACAGGGAAACACAGATACGCAGTATTTT
>TRBJ2-6|TRBV10-3|few|-
CAIQGSGANVLTF
TGTGCCATACAGGGCTCCGGGGCCAACGTCCTGACTTTC
>TRBJ2-7|TRBV29-1|few|-
CSPVGPPGTGRYEQYF
TGCAGCCCCGTGGGTCCCCCCGGGACTGGACGCTACGAGCAGTACTTC
>TRBJ2-5|TRBV3-1|-|-
CASSQGKRNANSETQYF
TGTGCCAGCAGCCAAGGTAAACGGAACGCAAATTCAGAGACCCAGTACTTC
>TRBJ2-7|TRBV28|-|-
CASSLFSREQYF
TGTGCCAGCAGTTTATTCTCCCGCGAGCAGTACTTC
>TRBJ2-4|TRBV21-1|-|-
CASSKAILRQGGNIQYF
TGTGCCAGCAGCAAAGCTATTCTCCGACAGGGGGGGAACATTCAGTACTTC
>TRBJ1-2|TRBV20-1|few|-
CSARDRAEVYGYTF
TGCAGTGCTAGAGATCGGGCTGAGGTCTATGGCTACACCTTC
>TRBJ2-7|TRBV11-2|-|-
CASSLGGQGSKYF
TGTGCCAGCAGCTTAGGAGGGCAGGGCTCCAAGTACTTC
>TRBJ2-7|TRBV5-1|few|-
CASSPIDRPVPYEQYF
TGCGCCAGCAGCCCGATAGACAGGCCGGTCCCCTACGAGCAGTACTTC
>TRBJ2-4|TRBV12-3/TRBV12-4|-|-
CASSFLLLEEQYF
TGTGCCAGCAGTTTCCTCCTACTCGAAGAGCAGTACTTC
>TRBJ1-5|TRBV28|-|-
CASRPGDRLNQPQHF
TGTGCCAGCAGGCCAGGGGACCGACTCAATCAGCCCCAGCATTTT
>TRBJ1-5|TRBV7-9|-|-
CASSDTNQPQHF
TGTGCCAGCAGTGACACAAATCAGCCCCAGCATTTT
>TRBJ2-7|TRBV27|few|-
CASSFSTPPEQYF
TGTGCCAGCAGTTTCTCGACACCGCCCGAGCAGTACTTC
>TRBJ2-7|TRBV9|-|-
CASSGPRGDEQYF
TGTGCCAGCAGCGGTCCCCGGGGTGACGAGCAGTACTTC
>TRBJ2-4|TRBV20-1|-|-
CSASQVLAKNIQYF
TGCAGTGCTAGCCAGGTTCTAGCCAAAAACATTCAGTACTTC
>TRBJ2-7|TRBV12-3/TRBV12-4|-|-
CASSSGGGASYEQYF
TGTGCCAGCAGTTCAGGTGGAGGGGCGTCCTACGAGCAGTACTTC
>TRBJ2-1|TRBV9|few|-
CASSVDPGYNEQFF
TGTGCCAGCAGCGTAGACCCTGGGTACAATGAGCAGTTCTTC
>TRBJ1-4|TRBV20-1|-|-
CSASRLLGGLSEKLFF
TGCAGTGCTAGCCGCCTGTTAGGGGGGCTGTCGGAAAAACTGTTTTTT
>TRBJ2-1|TRBV7-6|few|TRBD1
CASSLWTGGLMNEQFF
TGTGCCAGCAGCTTATGGACAGGGGGCTTAATGAATGAGCAGTTCTTC
>TRBJ2-3|TRBV20-1|-|TRBD2
CSGISGASTDTQYF
TGCAGTGGCATTAGCGGGGCTAGCACAGATACGCAGTATTTT
>TRBJ2-2|TRBV6-2/TRBV6-3|-|TRBD1
CASSRTGRAGELFF
TGTGCCAGCAGCCGGACAGGTCGGGCCGGGGAGCTGTTTTTT
>TRBJ2-1|TRBV12-3/TRBV12-4|many|TRBD2
CASRRAGGHNEQFF
TGTGCCAGCAGGAGGGCGGGAGGCCACAATGAGCAGTTCTTC
>TRBJ2-1|TRBV3-1|-|TRBD2
CVSSRPTSGRGNEQFF
TGTGTCAGCAGCCGCCCGACTAGCGGGAGGGGTAATGAGCAGTTCTTC
>TRBJ2-7|TRBV5-1|-|-
CASSLAGPDTYEQYF
TGCGCCAGCAGCTTGGCGGGGCCAGATACCTACGAGCAGTACTTC
>TRBJ2-5|TRBV2|-|TRBD2
CASSERLAGWYF
TGTGCCAGCAGTGAACGTCTAGCGGGGTGGTACTTC
>TRBJ2-7|TRBV7-8|-|TRBD2
CASSYTAGGSEQYF
TGTGCCAGCAGCTACACAGCGGGAGGATCCGAGCAGTACTTC